This entry lists 20 T cell receptor beta chains sequenced from one sample in a study of cytomegalovirus exposure and HLA in healthy donors. The PCR made use of 60 Vbeta and 13 Jbeta primers. Measured with immunoSEQ multiplex PCR; TCRdb has only the in-frame clones, and not every one. The table records around 76,000 clones, around 70% of them present only once. The sequencing sample was made of PBMCs. The receptors were gathered from a woman in her thirties or forties in good health and CMV-seropositive.

V is TRBV11-2 and J is TRBJ2-1, with 10 bases that match TRBD2. Germline assignment: CDR1 SGHAT and CDR2 FQNNGV. The CDR3 is made up of 17 amino acids. The J segment lost 0 bases and the V segment lost 4 bases, leaving 6 bases of the junction unmatched. For the CDR3, the DNA is TGTGCCAGCAGCTACCTTAGCGGGGGGAACTCCTACAATGAGCAGTTCTTC. Translation gives CASSYLSGGNSYNEQFF.

The rearrangement links TRBV5-6 to TRBJ1-5; TRBD1 might be the D (5 bases). V lost 4 bases to trimming and J lost 5 bases, with 13 bases between them. Germline V lookup: CDR1 SGHDT, CDR2 YYEEEE. The CDR3 spans 14 residues. The CDR3 here is CASSRGQGHQPQHF. The DNA for the CDR3 is TGTGCCAGCAGCCGAGGTCAGGGTCATCAGCCCCAGCATTTT.

The chain uses TRBV7-9 and TRBJ2-1, with D unresolved. Trimming left V 4 bases short and J 6 bases short, with 7 bases between. Germline-derived CDR1 and CDR2 are SEHNR and FQNEAQ (reference sequence). The CDR3 spans 12 residues. As DNA, the CDR3 is TGTGCCAGCAGCTCCGTGCGCAATGAGCAGTTCTTC. Translating it yields CASSSVRNEQFF.

The chain uses TRBV7-9 and TRBJ1-4, with 9 bases matching TRBD1. The CDR3 loop spans 16 amino acids. Unmatched junction bases numbered 7, after V lost 5 bases and J lost 3 bases. Germline CDR1 and CDR2: SEHNR and FQNEAQ (reference sequence). The CDR3 loop reads CASSPNRGPANEKLFF. The CDR3 nucleotides are TGTGCCAGCAGCCCGAACAGGGGGCCAGCTAATGAAAAACTGTTTTTT.

V gene TRBV5-1 combines with J gene TRBJ1-3; D remains ambiguous. The CDR3 sequence is 16 residues long. Trimming stripped 0 bases from V and 0 bases from J, with 10 bases between. The germline V gene encodes CDR1 SGHRS and CDR2 YFSETQ. The CDR3 DNA is TGCGCCAGCAGCTTGGACGTGGGGAGCTCTGGAAACACCATATATTTT. Translation: CASSLDVGSSGNTIYF.

This chain links TRBV25-1 with TRBJ1-1; perhaps TRBD1 as D (6 bases). V was clipped by 6 bases and J by 3 bases, with 14 bases between them. The CDR3 runs 14 residues. In germline, CDR1 is MGHDK, CDR2 SYGVNS. For the CDR3, the DNA is TGTGCCAGCAGCCCCAGTGGACAGTACACTGAAGCTTTCTTT. Translated: CASSPSGQYTEAFF.

This chain uses TRBV4-1 with TRBJ2-7, with D possibly being TRBD2 (7 bases). Germline-derived CDR1 and CDR2 are MGHRA and YSYEKL. V lost 3 bases to trimming and J lost 2 bases, with 11 bases between them. The CDR3 consists of 14 residues. The chain's CDR3 is CASSQGGGPYEQYF. The CDR3 coding sequence is TGCGCCAGCAGCCAGGGAGGGGGGCCCTACGAGCAGTACTTC.

The J gene is TRBJ1-1, the V gene TRBV5-1; D is ambiguous. The CDR3 covers 14 residues. The ends were cut back, 4 bases at V and 3 bases at J, with 13 bases in the middle. The V gene's germline CDR1 is SGHRS and CDR2 YFSETQ. The CDR3 coding sequence is TGCGCCAGCAGCAGAGTCCTCCGGGACACTGAAGCTTTCTTT. Residues: CASSRVLRDTEAFF.

This chain links TRBV10-3 with TRBJ2-7, with 7 bases lining up with TRBD1. J lost 0 bases, V lost 6 bases, and 8 bases had no gene match. The CDR3 has 15 residues. CDR1 ENHRY and CDR2 SYGVKD come from the germline V gene. CDR3 region: CAISSGTEPSYEQYF. Written as DNA, the CDR3 is TGTGCCATCAGCTCCGGGACAGAACCCTCCTACGAGCAGTACTTC.

The chain combines TRBV7-7 with TRBJ2-3, with D possibly being TRBD2 (6 bases). Trimming took 5 bases from V and 3 from J, leaving 15 bases between them. CDR1 and CDR2 (germline): SSHAT, FNYEAQ (reference sequence). The CDR3 spans 15 residues. Written as DNA, the CDR3 is TGTGCCAGCAGCGCGACTGGAGGGAGAACAGATACGCAGTATTTT. As protein: CASSATGGRTDTQYF. The full variable domain, with the rest looked up from reference TRBV7-7 and TRBJ2-3, is GAGVSQSPRYKVTKRGQDVTLRCDPISSHATLYWYQQALGQGPEFLTYFNYEAQPDKSGLPSDRFSAERPEGSISTLTIQRTEQRDSAMYRCASSATGGRTDTQYFGPGTRLTVL.

The chain couples TRBV7-2 to TRBJ2-5; D is undetermined. V was pared by 5 bases and J by 2 bases, with 12 bases between. The CDR3 contains 14 residues. Germline values: CDR1 SGHTA, CDR2 FQGNSA. The CDR3 is CASSPTRSQETQYF. In nucleotides, the CDR3 is TGTGCCAGCAGCCCTACAAGGAGTCAAGAGACCCAGTACTTC.

The chain links TRBV7-2 to TRBJ2-7; no clear D gene. The V gene's germline CDR1 is SGHTA and CDR2 FQGNSA. CDR3 length: 15 residues. V was trimmed by 5 bases and J by 5 bases, leaving 19 bases between them. CDR3 protein: CASSPLGFPANEQYF. The CDR3 DNA follows: TGTGCCAGCAGCCCCCTGGGCTTCCCGGCCAACGAGCAGTACTTC.

J is TRBJ1-4 and V is TRBV5-8, with D uncertain. Trimming pared 0 bases from V and 6 bases from J, leaving 15 bases between. The CDR3 covers 16 residues. Germline loops: CDR1 SGHTS, CDR2 YDEGEE. The CDR3 protein is CASSLVLGVGDEKLFF. CDR3 DNA: TGTGCCAGCAGCTTGGTTTTGGGCGTGGGTGATGAAAAACTGTTTTTT.

V usage is TRBV11-2 and J usage is TRBJ1-1; D may be TRBD1 (5 bases). The CDR3 is 12 amino acids. Germline lookup yields CDR1 SGHAT and CDR2 FQNNGV. V gave up 10 bases and J gave up 0 bases, with 9 bases separating them. As DNA, the CDR3 is TGTGCCATTAGGGGTATGAACACTGAAGCTTTCTTT. Its protein is CAIRGMNTEAFF.

This chain joins TRBV6-5 and TRBJ2-7, with 7 bases lining up with TRBD1. CDR3 size: 14 residues. V lost 6 bases, J lost 6 bases, and 11 bases stayed unmatched. Germline V gene sequence: CDR1 MNHEY, CDR2 SVGAGI. The CDR3 sequence is CASRKRTGPGEQYF. As DNA, the CDR3 is TGTGCCAGCAGAAAGAGGACAGGCCCGGGCGAGCAGTACTTC.

A note on this clone: At one end the junction does not follow the germline gene, possibly because of a read error. The gene calls are TRBV5-1 and TRBJ1-1; weak D call: TRBD1 (5 bases). Germline V CDR1 and CDR2: SGHRS, YFSETQ. The CDR3 runs 13 residues. The CDR3 is CASSLGQGKGVRF. The CDR3 DNA reads TGCGCCAGCAGCCTGGGGCAGGGTAAAGGCGTTCGGTTT.

The chain joins TRBV5-4 to TRBJ2-2; no clear D. The CDR3 extends over 15 amino acids. The V end was cut by 0 bases, the J end by 1 base, with 7 bases between. Germline V gene sequence: CDR1 SGHNT, CDR2 YYREEE (reference sequence). The CDR3 protein is CASSLGTLNTGELFF. CDR3 in DNA: TGTGCCAGCAGCTTGGGCACATTGAACACCGGGGAGCTGTTTTTT.

The chain recombines TRBV7-2 with TRBJ2-1; 7 bases line up with TRBD1. Germline V lookup: CDR1 SGHTA, CDR2 FQGNSA. V was pared by 5 bases and J by 5 bases, with 6 bases of the junction left unmatched. CDR3 length: 14 amino acids. CDR3 DNA sequence: TGTGCCAGCAGCAAGGGGGCCGGTAACAATGAGCAGTTCTTC. Translated, it gives CASSKGAGNNEQFF.

The chain couples TRBV18 to TRBJ1-2, with 9 bases that match TRBD1. The germline V gene encodes CDR1 KGHSH and CDR2 LQKENI. V was pared by 3 bases and J by 9 bases, with 17 bases of the junction left unmatched. The CDR3 totals 17 residues. The CDR3 region is CASSPLGRPGTGLRYTF. CDR3 nucleotide sequence: TGTGCCAGCTCACCCCTGGGACGACCCGGGACAGGGTTGCGCTACACCTTC.

V is TRBV25-1 and J is TRBJ2-5, with TRBD1 identical over 7 bases. Per germline, CDR1 MGHDK and CDR2 SYGVNS. The trim removed 3 bases at V and 5 bases at J, leaving 6 bases unmatched. The CDR3 is 14 residues long. The DNA of the CDR3 is TGTGCCAGCAGTGACCTAGGGGGCGAGGAGACCCAGTACTTC. This gives the protein CASSDLGGEETQYF.